The source of this T cell receptor (beta chain) is a study of beta chain features in type 1 diabetes (dated 2018 in TCRdb). Study-level background: No differences in mean age, gender distribution, total cell number or subset yield were found between patients and healthy donors. Across all samples, around 100 million sorted cells were examined, and cell number per subset correlated strongly with RNA yield. In the study, recently diagnosed type 1 diabetes patients and matched healthy donors were compared on the TCRB repertoires of their sorted circulating CD4+ T cell subsets. Naive and central memory subsets were obtained from all 30 or so donors, but regulatory and stem cell-like memory subsets were isolated from only 8 patients and 8 healthy donors.

Each donor gave one peripheral blood draw, averaging around 120 mL, which was collected into heparinised tubes. A BD FACSAria II was used to sort naive, central memory, regulatory and stem cell-like memory CD4+ T cells with a panel that included CD45RO, CCR7, CD25, CD127, CD95 and CD27. Every sorted population had a purity above 98%. Right away, PBMCs were isolated by Lymphoprep density gradient centrifugation and were stained directly, with no culture step. Samples were stained and sorted in pairs, with one healthy donor and one patient per experiment, so that batch effects were minimized. The High Capacity cDNA Reverse Transcription Kit was used to reverse transcribe all of the isolated RNA, meaning that expressed TCRB transcripts were what got sequenced. Deep immunoSEQ sequencing was applied to naive, central memory and regulatory T cell samples, giving an average of roughly 3.6 million total reads per sample. Sorted cells were lysed in RLT buffer and RNA was extracted with DNase-treated RNeasy Micro or Mini kits, depending on cell number. Each cell subset was processed separately to prevent cross-contamination, with patient and healthy donor samples processed together. The immunoSEQ multiplex PCR was used to amplify TCRB sequences from cDNA, generating 87-bp fragments that spanned the CDR3 region. Sequencing of the amplicons was performed on the Illumina HiSeq platform. The authors processed their data as follows. PCR bias was corrected computationally using synthetic template baselines, and reads within Hamming distance 2 were collapsed, with unmergeable singletons discarded. Reads were aligned to IMGT to assign V, D and J genes, CDR3 length, and insertions or deletions at six rearrangement sites. Clonotype counts were normalized to sorted cell number within each subset before computing true diversity and Gini coefficients with the tcR R package. Repertoire sharing was quantified using the overlap coefficient calculated on TCRB nucleotide sequences. Out-of-frame TCRB sequences from naive cells were analyzed to stand in for the pre-selection repertoire. TCRdb re-hosts the immuneACCESS table, in-frame sequences only. Its copies lack some clones; in the studies checked, an unresolved V gene accounts for under half of them, and the cause for the rest is not known. Clone size and V and J calls were adopted from that table, with D and trimming inferred from the DNA. For this sample there are about 650,000 clones; around 11% appear just once. In total, the top ten clones hold more than 0.1% of the sample.

Study-wide findings and limitations: PCR may preferentially amplify shorter templates, but because patient and control samples were amplified and corrected together, any resulting skew would affect both groups equally. At VDJ recombination sites, patients with type 1 diabetes made fewer insertions and deleted more nucleotides, a pattern implying thymic rearrangement abnormalities. HLA sub-analyses involved small numbers of individuals, so any influence of HLA type on TCRB rearrangement remained unresolved. The naive, central memory and regulatory TCRB repertoires appeared to resemble one another more closely among patients than among healthy donors. In all four CD4+ subsets, TCRB CDR3 length was moderately but significantly shorter in type 1 diabetes patients. Sequencing cDNA rather than genomic DNA could over-represent highly expressing activated cells, although activation and CD3 levels did not differ between groups.

This clone has just a few counts. Its cognate antigen has yet to be identified. No per-base quality is available; no much larger clone lies one base away. Other DNA variants within this sample encode the same CDR3. According to the germline V gene, CDR1 reads SGHAT and CDR2 reads FQNNGV. The CDR3 measures 12 amino acids from cysteine to phenylalanine. Only CDR3 DNA is held: 36 bases, read in frame from base 1. A distance of 2 bases separates the germline ends of V and J, which lose 1 base and 4 bases respectively. This receptor chain uses TRBV11-2 and TRBJ1-3, with the D gene not clear enough to name. The receptor comes from a man aged 30 to 45 with type 1 diabetes. Sequencing was done on a sample of naive CD4+ T cells from blood. The cell subset or site tag for this specimen amounts to: true naive CD4+ T cells. The CDR3 region reads CASSLGGNTIYF. The nucleotides read TGTGCCAGCAGCTTAGGAGGAAACACCATATATTTT.